One and the same sample provided the 26 T cell receptor beta chains below, sequenced in a study of blood T cell repertoires in COVID-19. Sequencing was performed with immunoSEQ multiplex PCR; in TCRdb, only in-frame clones are kept and a portion is missing. The table shows about 390,000 clones, with about 86% occurring only once. What was sequenced was PBMCs or T cells enriched from blood (not recorded which). These TCRs come from a woman between 45 and 60 years old who had recovered from COVID-19.

The CDR3 here is CASRFRGDYGYTF. CDR3 nucleotides: TGTGCCAGCAGATTCAGGGGCGACTATGGCTACACCTTC. The V gene is TRBV6-5, the J gene TRBJ1-2, with D perhaps TRBD1 (6 bases). V was trimmed by 6 bases and J by 3 bases, leaving 11 bases between them. This CDR3 has 13 amino acids. The V gene's germline CDR1 is MNHEY and CDR2 SVGAGI.

The chain has TRBV5-1 and TRBJ1-2; TRBD1 agrees at 9 bases. The trim removed 4 bases at V and 11 bases at J, leaving 15 bases unmatched. Germline V gives CDR1 SGHRS, CDR2 YFSETQ. This CDR3 has 15 amino acids. CDR3 coding DNA: TGCGCCAGCAGCCCGGAGGGACAGGGAGGAAATAAGTACACCTTC. Protein sequence: CASSPEGQGGNKYTF.

V usage is TRBV28 and J usage is TRBJ2-2; possible D gene TRBD1, 6 bases. The CDR3 consists of 14 residues. Between the trimmed V and J ends, which lost 5 bases and 6 bases, there was a span of 13 bases. From germline, CDR1 is MDHEN and CDR2 SYDVKM. The CDR3 sequence: CASSPSTGPGELFF. CDR3 in DNA: TGTGCCAGCAGTCCTTCCACAGGGCCCGGGGAGCTGTTTTTT.

The genes are TRBV2 and TRBJ1-4, with a possible D match to TRBD1 (6 bases). The CDR3 consists of 12 residues. The V gene lost 8 bases and the J gene lost 7 bases, with 11 bases spanning the gap. CDR1 and CDR2 (germline): SNHLY, FYNNEI. The CDR3 here is CASRRGIEKLFF. The CDR3 coding sequence is TGTGCCAGCCGTAGGGGGATTGAAAAACTGTTTTTT.

V is TRBV24-1 and J is TRBJ2-5; 13 bases are shared with TRBD2. J gave up 5 bases and V 5 bases, and 7 bases lay outside the gene matches. This CDR3 is built from 16 residues. Germline V lookup: CDR1 KGHDR, CDR2 SFDVKD. CDR3 DNA sequence: TGTGCCACCAGTGCCGGGACTAGCGGGACGCGGGAGACCCAGTACTTC. Protein product: CATSAGTSGTRETQYF.

This chain connects TRBV6-5 to TRBJ2-2; a weak D match, TRBD1 (5 bases). From germline, CDR1 is MNHEY and CDR2 SVGAGI. CDR3 size: 15 residues. The V end lost 6 bases, the J end lost 6 bases, and 17 bases lay between the germline ends. The CDR3 loop is CASRSPQGAAGELFF. CDR3 DNA: TGTGCCAGCAGGTCGCCTCAGGGTGCCGCCGGGGAGCTGTTTTTT.

The chain's CDR3 is CASSPTRGTQYF. The CDR3 DNA sequence: TGTGCCAGCAGCCCAACTCGCGGTACGCAGTATTTT. This chain connects TRBV11-2 to TRBJ2-3, with D hard to call. With 5 bases removed from V and 8 bases from J, the gap between germline ends came to 11 bases. This CDR3 comprises 12 residues. Germline loops: CDR1 SGHAT, CDR2 FQNNGV. Full variable domain (outside the CDR3, taken from reference TRBV11-2 and TRBJ2-3): EAGVAQSPRYKIIEKRQSVAFWCNPISGHATLYWYQQILGQGPKLLIQFQNNGVVDDSQLPKDRFSAERLKGVDSTLKIQPAKLEDSAVYLCASSPTRGTQYFGPGTRLTVL.

This clone was found once. The chain joins TRBV18 to TRBJ1-1; 7 bases line up with TRBD1. V trimming: 6 bases; J trimming: 1 base; junction bases outside the gene matches: 5. Germline CDR1 reads KGHSH; CDR2 reads LQKENI. The CDR3 consists of 14 residues. CDR3 loop: CASSPGTENTEAFF. In DNA, the CDR3 is TGTGCCAGCTCGCCCGGGACAGAGAACACTGAAGCTTTCTTT.

This chain links TRBV13 with TRBJ2-7, with 11 nucleotides matching TRBD2. V lost 4 bases, J lost 3 bases, and 2 bases stayed unmatched. This CDR3 is 14 amino acids long. Germline assignment: CDR1 PRHDT and CDR2 FYEKMQ (reference sequence). The DNA for the CDR3 is TGTGCCAGCAGCTCGGGACTAGCGGACTACGAGCAGTACTTC. Its translation is CASSSGLADYEQYF.

This chain connects TRBV30 to TRBJ1-3, with D possibly matching TRBD1 (5 bases). CDR1 and CDR2 (germline): GTSNPN, SVGIG (reference sequence). The CDR3 has 18 residues. Trimming left V 2 bases short and J 0 bases short, with 20 bases between. The CDR3 DNA is TGTGCCTGGAGTTCCCCAACTTTAGGGGCCCTCTCTGGAAACACCATATATTTT. This codes for CAWSSPTLGALSGNTIYF.

This chain links TRBV30 with TRBJ1-6; a weak D match, TRBD1 (5 bases). CDR3 length: 15 amino acids. V lost 2 bases and J 9 bases, leaving 17 bases between the germline ends. Germline CDR1 GTSNPN, CDR2 SVGIG (reference sequence). In nucleotides, the CDR3 is TGTGCCTGGAGTCCAGCGGGGGGGGGAACTTCACCCCTCCACTTT. This encodes CAWSPAGGGTSPLHF.

The rearrangement links TRBV7-3 to TRBJ1-2; D remains unclear. V was clipped by 5 bases and J by 7 bases, with 11 bases between them. Germline V gene sequence: CDR1 SGHTA, CDR2 FQGTGA. The CDR3 is made up of 12 amino acids. This CDR3 is CASSPNGLGYTF. For the CDR3, the DNA is TGTGCCAGCAGCCCCAATGGACTTGGCTACACCTTC.

This clone was counted only a few times. J is TRBJ2-2 and V is TRBV4-1; 7 nucleotides line up with TRBD2. Trimming took 4 bases from V and 6 from J; bases not matched to a gene: 2. Germline assignment: CDR1 MGHRA and CDR2 YSYEKL. The CDR3 is 13 amino acids. The DNA of the CDR3 is TGCGCCAGCAGCCGGACTAGTCCCGGGGAGCTGTTTTTT. Translation gives CASSRTSPGELFF.

The chain joins TRBV30 to TRBJ2-7; 12 positions agree with TRBD1. Germline V lookup: CDR1 GTSNPN, CDR2 SVGIG (reference sequence). The CDR3 runs 17 residues. V was clipped by 3 bases and J by 3 bases; unmatched bases: 12. The chain's CDR3 is CAWSEGTGGVFFYEQYF. In DNA, the CDR3 is TGTGCCTGGAGCGAGGGGACAGGGGGCGTTTTTTTCTACGAGCAGTACTTC. The whole variable domain, remainder taken from reference TRBV30 and TRBJ2-7, is SQTIHQWPATLVQPVGSPLSLECTVEGTSNPNLYWYRQAAGRGLQLLFYSVGIGQISSEVPQNLSASRPQDRQFILSSKKLLLSDSGFYLCAWSEGTGGVFFYEQYFGPGTRLTVT.

The genes are TRBV6-1 and TRBJ1-2; D gene uncertain. The CDR3 is 15 residues long. V shed 3 bases and J shed 4 bases, with 15 bases lying between them. CDR1 MNHNS and CDR2 SASEGT come from the germline V gene. Here the CDR3 reads CASSDKWTGIYGYTF. The CDR3 DNA sequence: TGTGCCAGCAGTGATAAATGGACTGGAATCTATGGCTACACCTTC.

The V gene is TRBV20-1, the J gene TRBJ1-5, with D possibly TRBD1 on 5 matching bases. The CDR3 is made up of 13 amino acids. The V gene lost 3 bases and the J gene lost 4 bases, with 10 bases spanning the gap. CDR1 and CDR2 (germline): DFQATT, SNEGSKA (reference sequence). In nucleotides, the CDR3 is TGCAGTGCTAGTTTAGGGGTGAATCAGCCCCAGCATTTT. It encodes CSASLGVNQPQHF.

The J gene is TRBJ2-5, the V gene TRBV10-3, with 9 bases that match TRBD2. Germline V gene data show CDR1 as ENHRY and CDR2 as SYGVKD. J gave up 5 bases and V 6 bases, and 4 bases lay outside the gene matches. The CDR3 contains 13 residues. As DNA, the CDR3 is TGTGCCATCAGGGGACTAGCTATGGAGACCCAGTACTTC. Translating it yields CAIRGLAMETQYF.

CDR3 bases: TGTGCCAGCAGTGGGTACGGCTCGGAAGGACTAACCTACCAAGAGACCCAGTACTTC. It encodes CASSGYGSEGLTYQETQYF. This chain links TRBV6-2 or TRBV6-3 with TRBJ2-5, with a possible D match to TRBD2 (6 bases). The CDR3 contains 19 residues. Germline V gene lookup returns CDR1 MNHEY and CDR2 SVGEGT. Trimming stripped 5 bases from V and 0 bases from J, with 25 bases between.

The rearrangement uses TRBV7-9 and TRBJ1-2, with D hard to call. Germline CDR1 SEHNR, CDR2 FQNEAQ (reference sequence). This CDR3 region has 13 residues. V lost 4 bases to trimming and J lost 4 bases, with 10 bases between them. The CDR3 loop reads CASSYGLTYGYTF. CDR3 coding DNA: TGTGCCAGCAGCTACGGACTGACCTATGGCTACACCTTC.

This sequence joins TRBV5-1 and TRBJ2-7, with a tentative D call TRBD2 (6 bases). Germline V gene sequence: CDR1 SGHRS, CDR2 YFSETQ. The CDR3 runs to 14 residues. V was pared by 1 base and J by 2 bases, with 10 bases between. CDR3: CASSLSGVTYEQYF. The CDR3 DNA reads TGCGCCAGCAGCTTGTCGGGGGTAACCTACGAGCAGTACTTC.

This chain links TRBV6-6 with TRBJ1-2; 7 bases align to TRBD1. The germline gives CDR1 MNHNY, CDR2 SVGAGI (reference sequence). Trimming at V came to 7 bases and at J to 10 bases, leaving 6 bases not matched to a gene. The CDR3 is 11 amino acids. The chain's CDR3 is CASTRQGTYTF. DNA for the CDR3: TGTGCCAGCACCAGACAGGGAACCTACACCTTC.

There are a few counts of this clone. This chain uses TRBV9 with TRBJ1-5; D unclear. CDR1 is SGDLS, CDR2 YYNGEE, per germline. The CDR3 extends over 13 amino acids. Trimming took 3 bases from V and 4 from J, leaving 8 bases between them. CDR3 sequence reads: CASSELRNQPQHF. DNA for the CDR3: TGTGCCAGCAGCGAGCTACGAAATCAGCCCCAGCATTTT.

The J gene is TRBJ1-6, the V gene TRBV6-5; 10 positions match TRBD1. V dropped 4 bases and J dropped 9; count of bases not matched to a gene: 6. Germline V gene sequence: CDR1 MNHEY, CDR2 SVGAGI. This CDR3 spans 15 amino acids. The CDR3 coding sequence is TGTGCCAGCAGTTCAGAGGACAGGGGGTCTTCACCCCTCCACTTT. Its protein product is CASSSEDRGSSPLHF.

The genes are TRBV4-2 and TRBJ2-7, with TRBD2 as a possible D gene (6 bases). The CDR3 contains 19 residues. Germline assignment: CDR1 LGHNA and CDR2 YNFKEQ. Trimming stripped 1 base from V and 2 bases from J, with 24 bases between. Written as DNA, the CDR3 is TGTGCCAGCAGCCAAGGGGGGGTCAGGGAGATCCCTTCAACCTACGAGCAGTACTTC. Translation: CASSQGGVREIPSTYEQYF.

The V call is TRBV27, the J call TRBJ1-2; 8 bases match TRBD1. With V trimmed by 6 bases and J by 1 base, 4 bases remained unmatched. Looked up from germline, CDR1 is MNHEY and CDR2 is SMNVEV (reference sequence). The CDR3 spans 14 residues. The CDR3 protein is CASRFTGGNYGYTF. CDR3 nucleotides: TGTGCCAGCAGGTTTACAGGGGGTAACTATGGCTACACCTTC.

The chain combines TRBV27 with TRBJ1-6, with D perhaps TRBD1 (5 bases). Germline loops: CDR1 MNHEY, CDR2 SMNVEV (reference sequence). The germline V and J ends were trimmed by 4 bases and 8 bases, with 12 bases remaining between them. This CDR3 region has 14 residues. CDR3 in amino acids: CASSSIQGYSPLHF. CDR3 DNA sequence: TGTGCCAGCAGTTCTATCCAGGGTTATTCACCCCTCCACTTT.